The clone carrying this T cell receptor (beta chain) was observed a few times. Its antigen is as yet unknown. This entry comes from a study of cytomegalovirus exposure and HLA in healthy donors. Overall study context: The 100 million to 140 million unique TCR beta sequences, from roughly 170 million T cells, were found by an earlier analysis.

Amplification used 60 Vbeta primers and 13 Jbeta primers. Clones were read by immunoSEQ multiplex PCR, and TCRdb kept only the in-frame ones, dropping some. Of 150,000 or so clones in the sample, approximately 78% were seen once. When sampled, the donors appeared nominally healthy, though they likely had unrecorded immune exposures. V was pared by 4 bases and J by 4 bases, with 8 bases between. This CDR3 is 13 amino acids long. Germline values: CDR1 MNHEY, CDR2 SMNVEV (reference sequence). Broader study findings: Investigators reported 150 to 200 TCR beta chains as tied to cytomegalovirus. Per a prior analysis, the majority of TCR beta V segments were productive roughly 87% or roughly 30% of the time.

This TCR was sampled from a woman aged 40 to 55 in good health and CMV-seronegative. This chain uses TRBV27 with TRBJ1-5, with a tentative D call TRBD1 (6 bases). The material sequenced was PBMCs. The CDR3 here is CASSWGRNQPQHF. The CDR3 DNA sequence: TGTGCCAGCAGTTGGGGGCGGAATCAGCCCCAGCATTTT.